This T cell receptor beta chain emerged from a study of regulatory T cells in long-lasting Graves disease. To make TCR beta libraries, researchers used iRepertoire HTBI primers and Arm-PCR of CDR3 regions. TCRdb redid the calling of the multiplex PCR reads with MiXCR, one entry per CDR3 protein. The data contain 400,000 or so distinct CDR3 sequences, about 20% of them seen just once; the ten biggest clones take up 20% to 25%. Time point defined: persistent/refractory GD, antithyroid drugs over 5 years with positive TRAb. TCR sequences were obtained from RNA taken from PBMCs. It was an endocrinology department in Xi'an, China, that provided the patients. The peripheral blood volume drawn was roughly 9.9 milliliters, and it was collected into EDTA tubes. Germline values: CDR1 LNHNV, CDR2 YYDKDF (reference sequence). V shed 0 bases and J shed 4 bases, with 12 bases lying between them. The CDR3 has 16 amino acids.

The clonotype was recovered from a female donor with Graves disease. The chain carries TRBV15 and TRBJ2-2, with a tentative D call TRBD1 (5 bases). The sample consisted of peripheral blood mononuclear cells (PBMCs), taken when the disease was refractory, from a patient treated with antithyroid drugs. The CDR3: CATSRDDWGPTGELFF. The CDR3 region has the DNA TGTGCCACCAGCAGAGATGACTGGGGCCCCACCGGGGAGCTGTTTTTT.